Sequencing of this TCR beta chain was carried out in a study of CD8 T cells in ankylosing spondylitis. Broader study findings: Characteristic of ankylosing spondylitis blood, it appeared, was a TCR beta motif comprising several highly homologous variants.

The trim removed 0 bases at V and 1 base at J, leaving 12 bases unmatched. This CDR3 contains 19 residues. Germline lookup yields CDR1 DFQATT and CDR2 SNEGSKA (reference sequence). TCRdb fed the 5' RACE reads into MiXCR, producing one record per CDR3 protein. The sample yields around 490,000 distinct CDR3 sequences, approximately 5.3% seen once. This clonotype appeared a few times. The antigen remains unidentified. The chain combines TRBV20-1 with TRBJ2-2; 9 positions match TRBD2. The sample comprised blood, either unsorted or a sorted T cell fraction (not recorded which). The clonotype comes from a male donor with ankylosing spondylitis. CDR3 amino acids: CSARDQVREGRKNTGELFF. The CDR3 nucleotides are TGCAGTGCTAGAGATCAGGTGCGGGAGGGCCGAAAGAACACCGGGGAGCTGTTTTTT.